A selection of T cell receptor beta chains follows, all from one sample in a study of T cells expressing NK-cell markers. Using the 5' RACE reads, TCRdb records one entry per CDR3 protein without DNA. The sample data list roughly 390,000 distinct CDR3 sequences. Sequences were obtained from blood T cells: a sorted CD56 or NKG2C T cell subset, CD4+ or CD8+ T cells, or bulk PBMC T cells (not recorded which). These receptors were taken from a man aged 18 to 69 in good health. The CDR3 runs from the conserved cysteine through the conserved F or W.

j_call v_call cdr3_aa
TRBJ2-1 TRBV7-8 CASSLGTSGSNEQFF
TRBJ2-3 TRBV7-8 CASSLVTGGTTDTQYF
TRBJ1-4 TRBV6-5 CASSYGRGVGTNEKLFF
TRBJ2-2 TRBV7-6 CASSLGDRAGELFF
TRBJ2-1 TRBV27 CASSQRLAYNEQFF
TRBJ1-2 TRBV5-6 CASSLGQGHGYGYTF
TRBJ2-7 TRBV18 CASSPPSRTGRHEQYF
TRBJ2-3 TRBV5-5 CASRDSGTDTQYF
TRBJ2-3 TRBV12-3/TRBV12-4 CASSLVARVQYF
TRBJ2-7 TRBV6-6 CASSPRTVGQYF
TRBJ2-5 TRBV12-3/TRBV12-4 CASKSRSRRSQETQYF
TRBJ1-1 TRBV24-1 CATSDTLNTEAFF
TRBJ2-7 TRBV4-2 CASSQDLTRLAPGYEQYF
TRBJ2-2 TRBV7-8 CASSSPGQGNTGELFF
TRBJ2-5 TRBV12-5 CASGYWPPGSQYF
TRBJ2-5 TRBV20-1 CSARDPGQNQETQYF
TRBJ1-5 TRBV3-1 CASSQGYRGTTDSNQPQHF